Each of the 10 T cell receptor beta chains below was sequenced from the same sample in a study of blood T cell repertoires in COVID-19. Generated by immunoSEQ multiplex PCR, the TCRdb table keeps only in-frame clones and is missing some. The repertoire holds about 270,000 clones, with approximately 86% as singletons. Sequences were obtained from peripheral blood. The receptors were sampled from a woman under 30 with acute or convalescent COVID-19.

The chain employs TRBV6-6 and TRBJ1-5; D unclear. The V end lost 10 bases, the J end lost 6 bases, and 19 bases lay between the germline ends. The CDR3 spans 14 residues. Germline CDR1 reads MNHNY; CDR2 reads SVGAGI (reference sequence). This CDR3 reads CATTRQTYGQPQHF. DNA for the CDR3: TGTGCCACCACCCGACAAACGTATGGTCAGCCCCAGCATTTT.

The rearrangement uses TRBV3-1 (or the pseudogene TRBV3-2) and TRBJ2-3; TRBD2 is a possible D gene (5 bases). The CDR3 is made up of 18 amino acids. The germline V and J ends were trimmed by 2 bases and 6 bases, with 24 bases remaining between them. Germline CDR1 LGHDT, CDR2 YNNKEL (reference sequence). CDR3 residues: CASSQLEGGSFGLDTQYF. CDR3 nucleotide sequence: TGTGCCAGCAGCCAACTTGAGGGCGGTAGCTTCGGTTTGGATACGCAGTATTTT.

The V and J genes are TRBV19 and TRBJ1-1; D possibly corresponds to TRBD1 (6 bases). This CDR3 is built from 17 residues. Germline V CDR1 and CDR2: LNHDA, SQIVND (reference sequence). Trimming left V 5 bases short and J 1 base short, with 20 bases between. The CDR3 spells CASSPPRVGAANTEAFF. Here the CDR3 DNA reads TGTGCCAGTAGTCCCCCCCGGGTGGGGGCTGCGAACACTGAAGCTTTCTTT.

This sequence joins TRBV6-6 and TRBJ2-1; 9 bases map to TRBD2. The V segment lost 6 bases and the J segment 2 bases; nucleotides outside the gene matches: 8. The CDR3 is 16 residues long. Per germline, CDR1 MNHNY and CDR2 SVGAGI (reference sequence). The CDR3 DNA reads TGTGCCAGCAGCTACATAGCGGGAGACGCCTACAATGAGCAGTTCTTC. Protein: CASSYIAGDAYNEQFF.

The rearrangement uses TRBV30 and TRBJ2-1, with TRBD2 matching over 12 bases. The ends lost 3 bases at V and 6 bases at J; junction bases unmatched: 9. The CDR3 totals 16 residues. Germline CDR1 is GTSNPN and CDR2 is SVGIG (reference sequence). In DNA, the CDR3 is TGTGCCTGGAGGAGACTTCTAGCGGGAGGGCCCAATGAGCAGTTCTTC. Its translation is CAWRRLLAGGPNEQFF.

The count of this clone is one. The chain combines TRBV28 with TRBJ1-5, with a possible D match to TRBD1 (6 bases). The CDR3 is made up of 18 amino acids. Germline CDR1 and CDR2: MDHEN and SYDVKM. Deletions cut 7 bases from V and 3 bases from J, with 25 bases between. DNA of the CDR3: TGTGCCAGCACCCTCCCCGGCTTGGTGGGGACACACAATCAGCCCCAGCATTTT. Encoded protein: CASTLPGLVGTHNQPQHF.

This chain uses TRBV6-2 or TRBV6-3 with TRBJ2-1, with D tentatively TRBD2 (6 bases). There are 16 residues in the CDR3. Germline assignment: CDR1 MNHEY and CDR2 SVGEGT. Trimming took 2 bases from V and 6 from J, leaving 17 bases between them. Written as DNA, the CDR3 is TGTGCCAGCAGTTACCGGTCGGGGGAGTTGGGCAATGAGCAGTTCTTC. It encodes CASSYRSGELGNEQFF.

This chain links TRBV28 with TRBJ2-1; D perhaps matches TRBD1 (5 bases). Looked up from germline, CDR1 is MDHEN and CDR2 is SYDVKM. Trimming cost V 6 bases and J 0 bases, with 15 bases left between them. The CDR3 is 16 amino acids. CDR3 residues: CASRPRGWSSYNEQFF. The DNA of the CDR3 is TGTGCCAGCAGGCCTAGGGGCTGGAGCTCCTACAATGAGCAGTTCTTC. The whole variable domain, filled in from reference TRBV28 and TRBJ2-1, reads DVKVTQSSRYLVKRTGEKVFLECVQDMDHENMFWYRQDPGLGLRLIYFSYDVKMKEKGDIPEGYSVSREKKERFSLILESASTNQTSMYLCASRPRGWSSYNEQFFGPGTRLTVL.

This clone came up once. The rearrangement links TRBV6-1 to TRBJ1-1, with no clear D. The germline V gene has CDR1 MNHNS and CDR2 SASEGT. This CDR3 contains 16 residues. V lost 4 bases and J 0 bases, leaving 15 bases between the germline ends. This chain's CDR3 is CASSARGMSMNTEAFF. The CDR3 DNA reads TGTGCCAGCAGTGCTCGAGGGATGTCCATGAACACTGAAGCTTTCTTT.

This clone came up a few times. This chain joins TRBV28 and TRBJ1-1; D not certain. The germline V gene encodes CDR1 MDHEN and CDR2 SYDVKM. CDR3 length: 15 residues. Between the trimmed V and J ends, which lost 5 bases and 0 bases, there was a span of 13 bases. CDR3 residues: CASSPLGIMNTEAFF. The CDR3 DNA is TGTGCCAGCAGTCCCCTCGGGATCATGAACACTGAAGCTTTCTTT.